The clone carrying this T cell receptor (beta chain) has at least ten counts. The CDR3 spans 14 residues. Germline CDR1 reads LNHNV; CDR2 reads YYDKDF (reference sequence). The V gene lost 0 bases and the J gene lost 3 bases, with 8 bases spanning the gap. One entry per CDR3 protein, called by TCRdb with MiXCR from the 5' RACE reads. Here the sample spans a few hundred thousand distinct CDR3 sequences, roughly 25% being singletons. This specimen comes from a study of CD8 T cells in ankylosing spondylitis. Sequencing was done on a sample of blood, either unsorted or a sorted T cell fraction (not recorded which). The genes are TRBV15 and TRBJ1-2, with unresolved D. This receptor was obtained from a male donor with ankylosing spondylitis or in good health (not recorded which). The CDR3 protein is CATSRERKDYGYTF. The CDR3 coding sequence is TGTGCCACCAGCAGAGAGAGGAAAGACTATGGCTACACCTTC. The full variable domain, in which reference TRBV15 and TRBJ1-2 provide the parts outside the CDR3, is DAMVIQNPRYQVTQFGKPVTLSCSQTLNHNVMYWYQQKSSQAPKLLFHYYDKDFNNEADTPDNFQSRRPNTSFCFLDIRSPGLGDTAMYLCATSRERKDYGYTFGSGTRLTVV.